This T cell receptor beta chain comes out of a study of glioma-infiltrating T cells after dendritic cell vaccination. Germline values: CDR1 SEHNR, CDR2 FQNEAQ (reference sequence). The CDR3 extends over 14 amino acids. Deletions cut 4 bases from V and 0 bases from J, with 9 bases between. Primers: 60 V beta forward and 13 J beta reverse. Sequencing was performed with immunoSEQ multiplex PCR; in TCRdb, only in-frame clones are kept and a portion is missing. The sample records 85,000 to 100,000 clones, about 85% being singletons. Concerning this clone: The target antigen is unknown.

Time point noted: after dendritic cell vaccination, including at tumor progression/relapse. Patients had residual fresh-frozen tumor tissue and more than two years of survival data. General observations from the study: TCR clonality showed no direct relationship with survival. Complete blood and tumor specimen sets were limited to few patients.

The sequencing here drew on blood, taken after dendritic cell vaccination. This sequence originates from a human donor with glioblastoma. The chain links TRBV7-9 to TRBJ2-5, with a tentative D call TRBD2 (6 bases). DNA of the CDR3: TGTGCCAGCAGCTGGGGGGTCAACCAAGAGACCCAGTACTTC. Amino acid sequence: CASSWGVNQETQYF.